A single TCR beta chain is shown here with its context. Only in-frame clones appear in the TCRdb table, and some are missing; sequencing was by immunoSEQ multiplex PCR. The table has 380,000 or so clones, about 89% seen once. This record comes from a study of blood T cell repertoires in COVID-19. Study summary: The samples span acute and convalescent COVID-19 from the United States, Italy and Spain.

CDR1 is SGHNT, CDR2 YENEEA, per germline. Trimming pared 1 base from V and 4 bases from J, leaving 7 bases between. The CDR3 contains 14 residues. This study enrolled people aged roughly 18 to 89 from 20 to 25 US geographic areas. In assigning cohorts, the study relied on participant-reported clinical history. This chain connects TRBV11-3 to TRBJ2-2, with TRBD2 as a possible D gene (5 bases). The sample was PBMCs or T cells enriched from blood (not recorded which). The TCR comes from a man in his thirties or forties who had recovered from COVID-19. The CDR3 spells CASSLGEITGELFF. CDR3 coding DNA: TGTGCCAGCAGCTTAGGGGAGATCACCGGGGAGCTGTTTTTT. The full variable domain, completed using reference TRBV11-3 and TRBJ2-2, is EAGVVQSPRYKIIEKKQPVAFWCNPISGHNTLYWYLQNLGQGPELLIRYENEEAVDDSQLPKDRFSAERLKGVDSTLKIQPAELGDSAVYLCASSLGEITGELFFGEGSRLTVL.